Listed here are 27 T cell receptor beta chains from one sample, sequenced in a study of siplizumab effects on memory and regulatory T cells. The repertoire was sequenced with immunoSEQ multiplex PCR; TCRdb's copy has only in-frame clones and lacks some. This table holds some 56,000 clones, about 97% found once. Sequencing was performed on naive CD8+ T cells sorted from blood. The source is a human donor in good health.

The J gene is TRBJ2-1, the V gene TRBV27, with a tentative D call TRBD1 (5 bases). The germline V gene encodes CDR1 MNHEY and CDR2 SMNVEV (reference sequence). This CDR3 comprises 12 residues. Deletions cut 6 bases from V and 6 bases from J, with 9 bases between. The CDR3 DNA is TGTGCCAGCAGGCAGGGAATCAATGAGCAGTTCTTC. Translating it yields CASRQGINEQFF.

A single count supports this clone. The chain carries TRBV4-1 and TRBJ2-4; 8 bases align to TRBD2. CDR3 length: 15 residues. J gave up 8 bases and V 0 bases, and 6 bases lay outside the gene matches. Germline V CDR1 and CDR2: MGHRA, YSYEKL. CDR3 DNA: TGCGCCAGCAGCCAAGAGTACAGGCGGGGGGACATTCAGTACTTC. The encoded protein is CASSQEYRRGDIQYF.

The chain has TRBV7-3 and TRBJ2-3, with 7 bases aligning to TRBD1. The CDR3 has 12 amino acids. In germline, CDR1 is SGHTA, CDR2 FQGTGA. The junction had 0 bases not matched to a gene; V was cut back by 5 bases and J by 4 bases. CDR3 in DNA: TGTGCCAGCAGCGGGACAGCAGATACGCAGTATTTT. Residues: CASSGTADTQYF.

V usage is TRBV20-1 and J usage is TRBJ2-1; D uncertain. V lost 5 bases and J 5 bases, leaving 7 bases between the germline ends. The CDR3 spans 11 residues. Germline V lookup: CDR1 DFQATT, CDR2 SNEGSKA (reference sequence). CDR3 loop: CSARRDNEQFF. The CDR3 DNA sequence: TGCAGTGCTCGACGTGACAATGAGCAGTTCTTC.

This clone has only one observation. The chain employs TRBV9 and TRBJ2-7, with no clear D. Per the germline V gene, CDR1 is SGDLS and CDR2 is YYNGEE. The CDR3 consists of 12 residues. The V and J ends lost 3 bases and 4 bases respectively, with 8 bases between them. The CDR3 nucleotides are TGTGCCAGCAGCGGTGACAATTACGAGCAGTACTTC. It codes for CASSGDNYEQYF.

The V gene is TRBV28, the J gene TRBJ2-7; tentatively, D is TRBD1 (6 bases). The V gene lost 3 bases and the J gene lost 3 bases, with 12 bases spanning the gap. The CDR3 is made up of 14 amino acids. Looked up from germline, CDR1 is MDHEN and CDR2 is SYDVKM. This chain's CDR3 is CASSFTGQYYEQYF. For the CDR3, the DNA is TGTGCCAGCAGTTTTACAGGACAGTACTACGAGCAGTACTTC.

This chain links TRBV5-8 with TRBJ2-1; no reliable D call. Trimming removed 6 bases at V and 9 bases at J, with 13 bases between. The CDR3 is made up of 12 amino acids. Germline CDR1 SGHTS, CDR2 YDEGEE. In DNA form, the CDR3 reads TGTGCCAGCACCGCCTCGGCTGGTGAGCAGTTCTTC. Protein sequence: CASTASAGEQFF.

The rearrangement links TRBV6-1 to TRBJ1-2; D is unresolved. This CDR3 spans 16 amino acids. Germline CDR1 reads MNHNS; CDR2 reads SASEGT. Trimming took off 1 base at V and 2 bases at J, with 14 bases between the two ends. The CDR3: CASSEVGGPLNYGYTF. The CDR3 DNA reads TGTGCCAGCAGTGAAGTCGGCGGTCCGCTCAACTATGGCTACACCTTC.

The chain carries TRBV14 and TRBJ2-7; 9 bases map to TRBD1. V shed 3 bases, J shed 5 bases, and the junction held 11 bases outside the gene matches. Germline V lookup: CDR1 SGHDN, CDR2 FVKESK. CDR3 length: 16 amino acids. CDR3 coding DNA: TGTGCCAGCAGCCAGGTCCCCGGGACAGGGAACAACGAGCAGTACTTC. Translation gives CASSQVPGTGNNEQYF.

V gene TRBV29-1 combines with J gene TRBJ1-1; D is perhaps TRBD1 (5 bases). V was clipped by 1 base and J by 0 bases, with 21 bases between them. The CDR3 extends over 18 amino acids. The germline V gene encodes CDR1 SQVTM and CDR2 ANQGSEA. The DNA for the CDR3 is TGCAGCGTTGAAGGCTTGACGGGGACGGGAAAAATGAACACTGAAGCTTTCTTT. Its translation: CSVEGLTGTGKMNTEAFF.

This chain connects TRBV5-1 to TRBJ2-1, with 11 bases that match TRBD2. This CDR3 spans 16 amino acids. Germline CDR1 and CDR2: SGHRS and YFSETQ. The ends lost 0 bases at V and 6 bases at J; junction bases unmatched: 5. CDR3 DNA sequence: TGCGCCAGCAGCTTGGAGACTAGCGGGATTCTCAATGAGCAGTTCTTC. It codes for CASSLETSGILNEQFF.

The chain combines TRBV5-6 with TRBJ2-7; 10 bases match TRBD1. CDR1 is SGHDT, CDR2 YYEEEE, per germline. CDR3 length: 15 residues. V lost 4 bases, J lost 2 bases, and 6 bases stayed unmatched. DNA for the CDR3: TGTGCCAGCAGCCCCCCGGACAGGGGGACCTACGAGCAGTACTTC. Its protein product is CASSPPDRGTYEQYF.

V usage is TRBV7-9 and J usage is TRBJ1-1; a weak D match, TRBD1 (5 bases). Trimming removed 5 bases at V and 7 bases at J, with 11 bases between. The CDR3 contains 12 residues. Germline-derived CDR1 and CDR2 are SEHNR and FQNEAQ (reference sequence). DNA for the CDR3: TGTGCCAGCAGCATGGGGCCGAATGAAGCTTTCTTT. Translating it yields CASSMGPNEAFF.

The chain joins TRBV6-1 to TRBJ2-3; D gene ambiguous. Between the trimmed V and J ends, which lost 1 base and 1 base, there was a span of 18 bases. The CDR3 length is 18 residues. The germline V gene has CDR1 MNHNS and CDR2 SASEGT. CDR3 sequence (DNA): TGTGCCAGCAGTGAAGAGTACGGGCAGTCTTGGGGCACAGATACGCAGTATTTT. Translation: CASSEEYGQSWGTDTQYF.

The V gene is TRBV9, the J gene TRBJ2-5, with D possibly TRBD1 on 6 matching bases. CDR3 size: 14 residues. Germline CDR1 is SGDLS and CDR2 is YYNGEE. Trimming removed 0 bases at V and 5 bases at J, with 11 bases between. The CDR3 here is CASSVAQGSETQYF. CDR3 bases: TGTGCCAGCAGCGTAGCTCAGGGGTCGGAGACCCAGTACTTC.

The DNA of the CDR3 is TGTGCCAGCAGTGACTCGAAGGACACGCACAATGAGCAGTTCTTC. Residues: CASSDSKDTHNEQFF. V is TRBV6-4 and J is TRBJ2-1, with TRBD1 as a possible D gene (5 bases). Germline lookup yields CDR1 MRHNA and CDR2 SNTAGT. The ends were cut back, 0 bases at V and 5 bases at J, with 11 bases in the middle. This CDR3 comprises 15 residues.

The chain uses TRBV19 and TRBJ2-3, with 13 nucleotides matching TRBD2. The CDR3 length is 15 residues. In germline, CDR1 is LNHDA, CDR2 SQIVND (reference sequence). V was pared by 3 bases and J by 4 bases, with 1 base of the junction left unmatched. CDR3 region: CASSMTSGRSDTQYF. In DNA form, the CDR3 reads TGTGCCAGTAGTATGACTAGCGGGAGGTCAGATACGCAGTATTTT.

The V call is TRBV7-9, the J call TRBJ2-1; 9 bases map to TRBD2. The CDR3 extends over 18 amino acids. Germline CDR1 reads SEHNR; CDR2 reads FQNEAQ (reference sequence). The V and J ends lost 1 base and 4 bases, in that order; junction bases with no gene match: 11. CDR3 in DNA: TGTGCCAGCAGCTTAGTCGCGGGAGGGCTCCCGTTATACAATGAGCAGTTCTTC. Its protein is CASSLVAGGLPLYNEQFF.

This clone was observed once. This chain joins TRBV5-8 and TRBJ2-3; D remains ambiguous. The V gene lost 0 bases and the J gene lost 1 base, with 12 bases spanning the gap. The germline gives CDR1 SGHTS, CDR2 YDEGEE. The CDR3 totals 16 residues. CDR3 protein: CASSLDQAEGTDTQYF. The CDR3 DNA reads TGTGCCAGCAGCTTGGACCAAGCTGAGGGCACAGATACGCAGTATTTT.

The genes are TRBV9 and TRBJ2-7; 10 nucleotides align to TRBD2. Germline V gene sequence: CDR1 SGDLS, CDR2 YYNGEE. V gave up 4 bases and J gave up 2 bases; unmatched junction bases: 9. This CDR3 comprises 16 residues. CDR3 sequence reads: CASSPTASGSPYEQYF. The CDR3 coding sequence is TGTGCCAGCAGCCCCACGGCTAGCGGGAGTCCCTACGAGCAGTACTTC.

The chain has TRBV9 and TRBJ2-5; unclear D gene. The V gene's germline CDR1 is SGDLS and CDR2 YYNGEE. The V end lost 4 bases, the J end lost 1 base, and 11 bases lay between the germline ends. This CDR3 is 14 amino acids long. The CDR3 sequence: CASSPRVAQETQYF. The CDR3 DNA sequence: TGTGCCAGCAGCCCCCGAGTAGCCCAAGAGACCCAGTACTTC.

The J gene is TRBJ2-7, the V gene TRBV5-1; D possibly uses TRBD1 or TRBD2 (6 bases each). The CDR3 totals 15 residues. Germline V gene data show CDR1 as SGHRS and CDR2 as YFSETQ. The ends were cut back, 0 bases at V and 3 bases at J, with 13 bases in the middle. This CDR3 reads CASSLAWGASYEQYF. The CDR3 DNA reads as TGCGCCAGCAGCTTGGCCTGGGGGGCAAGCTACGAGCAGTACTTC.

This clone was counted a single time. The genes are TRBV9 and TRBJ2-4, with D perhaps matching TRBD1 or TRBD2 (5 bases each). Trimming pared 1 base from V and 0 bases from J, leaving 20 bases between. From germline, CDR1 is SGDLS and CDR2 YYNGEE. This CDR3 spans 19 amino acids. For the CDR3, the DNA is TGTGCCAGCAGCGTAAAGAGGGAAACCAGGGTACTAGCCAAAAACATTCAGTACTTC. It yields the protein CASSVKRETRVLAKNIQYF.

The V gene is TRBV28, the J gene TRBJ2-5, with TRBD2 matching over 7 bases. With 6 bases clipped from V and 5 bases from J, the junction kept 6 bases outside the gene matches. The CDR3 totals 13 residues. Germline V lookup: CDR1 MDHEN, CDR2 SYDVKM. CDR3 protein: CASRGTTGETQYF. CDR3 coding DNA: TGTGCCAGCAGGGGGACTACGGGGGAGACCCAGTACTTC.

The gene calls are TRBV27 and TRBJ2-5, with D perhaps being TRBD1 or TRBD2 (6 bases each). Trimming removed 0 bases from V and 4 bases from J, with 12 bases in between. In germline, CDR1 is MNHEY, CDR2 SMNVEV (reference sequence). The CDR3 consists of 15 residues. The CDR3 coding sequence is TGTGCCAGCAGTTTATCGATCGGGGGCGTAGAGACCCAGTACTTC. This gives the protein CASSLSIGGVETQYF.

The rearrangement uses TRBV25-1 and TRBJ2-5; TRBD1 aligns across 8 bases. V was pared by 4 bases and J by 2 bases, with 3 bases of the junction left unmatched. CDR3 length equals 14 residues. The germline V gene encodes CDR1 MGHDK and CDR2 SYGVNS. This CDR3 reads CASSGQGIQETQYF. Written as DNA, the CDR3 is TGTGCCAGCAGTGGACAGGGGATTCAAGAGACCCAGTACTTC.

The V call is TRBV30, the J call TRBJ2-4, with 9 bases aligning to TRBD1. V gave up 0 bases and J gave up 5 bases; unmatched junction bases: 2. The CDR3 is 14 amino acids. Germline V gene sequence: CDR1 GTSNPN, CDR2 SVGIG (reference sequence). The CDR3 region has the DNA TGTGCCTGGAGTGTATGGACAGGGGAAAACATTCAGTACTTC. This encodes CAWSVWTGENIQYF.